This TCR beta chain was observed in a study of T-cell memory formation after mild COVID-19. As for the study in general: Clustering of TCRs was largely donor specific. Points from the study as a whole: Shrinking CD4+ clones were chiefly CM and EM; CD8+ ones were chiefly EMRA.

Per germline, CDR1 SGHRS and CDR2 YFSETQ. J gave up 12 bases and V 1 base, and 14 bases lay outside the gene matches. The CDR3 extends over 15 amino acids. TCRdb fed the 5' RACE reads into MiXCR, producing one record per CDR3 protein. The data contain about 290,000 distinct CDR3 sequences, about a sixth of them singletons. Comment on this clonotype: Its antigen is as yet unknown.

Specimen: PBMCs or a T cell subset sorted from them (not recorded which). This chain joins TRBV5-1 and TRBJ2-5, with 8 bases that match TRBD1. The receptor was derived from a man aged 18 to 29 who had mild COVID-19 (a few samples of this study predate the infection). Cell type and time point are not known. The CDR3 reads CASSLRRTGPRPEYF. The CDR3 nucleotides read TGCGCCAGCAGCTTGCGCCGGACAGGGCCTAGGCCGGAGTACTTC.